Following are 25 T cell receptor beta chains from one sample sequenced in a study of immune characterization of retroperitoneal liposarcoma. A single record per CDR3 protein comes from TCRdb applying MiXCR to the PCR reads. The data show 7,700 or so distinct CDR3 sequences, 25% to 30% seen once. The sequenced sample consisted of blood. These TCRs come from a male donor with retroperitoneal liposarcoma.

The gene calls are TRBV9 and TRBJ2-5, with D possibly matching TRBD1 (5 bases). This CDR3 spans 16 amino acids. V lost 0 bases to trimming and J lost 2 bases, with 14 bases between them. Germline CDR1 reads SGDLS; CDR2 reads YYNGEE. CDR3 protein: CASSVAIGTGQETQYF. The CDR3 coding sequence is TGTGCCAGCAGCGTAGCTATTGGAACAGGACAAGAGACCCAGTACTTC.

Sample share makes this clonotype large. The gene calls are TRBV10-2 and TRBJ2-3; 10 bases are a match to TRBD2. This CDR3 has 15 residues. Trimming took 10 bases from V and 0 from J; bases not matched to a gene: 7. Looked up from germline, CDR1 is WSHSY and CDR2 is SAAADI. This CDR3 reads CAIASGRVSTDTQYF. DNA of the CDR3: TGCGCCATCGCTAGCGGGAGAGTGAGCACAGATACGCAGTATTTT.

Within the sample, this clonotype is medium-sized. The chain recombines TRBV5-3 with TRBJ2-1; D is uncertain. TRBV5-3 is an open reading frame whose function is uncertain. The V end lost 5 bases, the J end lost 5 bases, and 20 bases lay between the germline ends. The CDR3 sequence is 16 residues long. The CDR3 DNA follows: TGTGCCAGAAGTTTTCCCACAGCCGACGCCAACAATGAGCAGTTCTTC. Translation: CARSFPTADANNEQFF.

The chain is built from TRBV27 and TRBJ2-5; maybe TRBD1 (6 bases). Germline V gene data show CDR1 as MNHEY and CDR2 as SMNVEV (reference sequence). This CDR3 contains 15 residues. Trimming removed 1 base at V and 2 bases at J, with 11 bases between. For the CDR3, the DNA is TGTGCCAGCAGTTTATTACCGGGGACACAAGAGACCCAGTACTTC. Protein: CASSLLPGTQETQYF.

This clonotype has just a few counts. This sequence joins TRBV7-2 and TRBJ2-7; D is undetermined. V dropped 2 bases and J dropped 4 bases, with 6 bases sitting between them. CDR1 is SGHTA, CDR2 FQGNSA, per germline. This CDR3 comprises 12 residues. The CDR3: CASSLLWYEQYF. The CDR3 DNA follows: TGTGCCAGCAGCTTACTCTGGTACGAGCAGTACTTC. The entire variable domain, with the rest obtained from reference TRBV7-2 and TRBJ2-7, is as follows: GAGVSQSPSNKVTEKGKDVELRCDPISGHTALYWYRQSLGQGLEFLIYFQGNSAPDKSGLPSDRFSAERTGGSVSTLTIQRTQQEDSAVYLCASSLLWYEQYFGPGTRLTVT.

This clonotype is categorized as medium-sized. The rearrangement joins TRBV6-6 to TRBJ2-1; 9 positions match TRBD1. J was trimmed by 5 bases and V by 4 bases; bases with no gene match: 6. This CDR3 spans 15 amino acids. The germline V gene has CDR1 MNHNY and CDR2 SVGAGI (reference sequence). The CDR3 sequence: CASSFSRTGDNEQFF. The DNA for the CDR3 is TGTGCCAGCAGTTTCAGTCGGACAGGGGACAATGAGCAGTTCTTC.

This clonotype counts as medium-sized. The chain employs TRBV7-2 and TRBJ2-1, with D possibly matching TRBD1 (6 bases). The CDR3 runs to 20 residues. Deletions cut 3 bases from V and 6 bases from J, with 30 bases between. The V gene's germline CDR1 is SGHTA and CDR2 FQGNSA. CDR3 in amino acids: CASSFMTGFSRWRPGNEQFF. Written as DNA, the CDR3 is TGTGCCAGCAGCTTTATGACAGGTTTTTCCCGGTGGAGGCCCGGCAATGAGCAGTTCTTC.

This chain connects TRBV4-1 to TRBJ2-6; no firm D call. Trimming cost V 1 base and J 3 bases, with 4 bases left between them. CDR1 is MGHRA, CDR2 YSYEKL, per germline. The CDR3 is 14 residues long. In DNA form, the CDR3 reads TGCGCCAGCAGCCAAGGCTTTGGGGCCAACGTCCTGACTTTC. It yields the protein CASSQGFGANVLTF.

This clonotype qualifies as medium-sized. V is TRBV7-3 and J is TRBJ2-1; a weak D match, TRBD1 (5 bases). CDR1 and CDR2 from the germline V gene are SGHTA and FQGTGA. Trimming took off 2 bases at V and 2 bases at J, with 10 bases between the two ends. There are 15 residues in the CDR3. CDR3 region: CASSLGAGTYNEQFF. In nucleotides, the CDR3 is TGTGCCAGCAGCTTAGGGGCAGGGACCTACAATGAGCAGTTCTTC. Together with reference TRBV7-3 and TRBJ2-1, the CDR3 gives the full variable domain: GAGVSQTPSNKVTEKGKYVELRCDPISGHTALYWYRQSLGQGPEFLIYFQGTGAADDSGLPNDRFFAVRPEGSVSTLKIQRTERGDSAVYLCASSLGAGTYNEQFFGPGTRLTVL.

About this clonotype: One base away lies a much larger clone, so this may be a sequencing read error. For the CDR3, the DNA is TGTGTCAGCAGTTCAAATAGACAGGGGCGGCAGTTCTTC. This encodes CVSSSNRQGRQFF. The J gene is TRBJ2-1, the V gene TRBV6-5; 8 bases agree with TRBD1. In germline, CDR1 is MNHEY, CDR2 SVGAGI. The CDR3 contains 13 residues.

The chain recombines TRBV6-8 with TRBJ1-2, with 8 bases lining up with TRBD1. With 5 bases clipped from V and 8 bases from J, the junction kept 13 bases outside the gene matches. This CDR3 is built from 15 residues. CDR1 is MNHGY and CDR2 is SAAAGT in the germline V gene. Written as DNA, the CDR3 is TGTGCCAGCAGTACACGGACAGGGCGGGCCAGAGGCTACACCTTC. As protein: CASSTRTGRARGYTF.

This clonotype was observed at least ten times. V and J are TRBV7-6 and TRBJ2-5; 9 bases fit TRBD1. Near its end, the DNA agrees better with TRBJ2-7, so the J call may be wrong. The length of the CDR3 is 15 residues. CDR1 and CDR2 from the germline V gene are SGHVS and FNYEAQ. CDR3 sequence reads: CASSFGTGLTYEQYF. The DNA for the CDR3 is TGTGCCAGCAGCTTTGGGACAGGGTTAACATACGAGCAGTACTTC.

This clonotype ranks as medium-sized. V is TRBV6-1 and J is TRBJ2-2, with D possibly matching TRBD1 (6 bases). Per germline, CDR1 MNHNS and CDR2 SASEGT. Trimming took off 4 bases at V and 0 bases at J, with 12 bases between the two ends. The CDR3 totals 16 residues. The CDR3 spells CASSGVQGANTGELFF. The CDR3 bases are TGTGCCAGCAGTGGCGTACAGGGCGCGAACACCGGGGAGCTGTTTTTT.

The rearrangement uses TRBV5-1 and TRBJ2-3, with D unresolved. The V end lost 0 bases, the J end lost 0 bases, and 11 bases lay between the germline ends. The CDR3 runs to 16 residues. Germline loops: CDR1 SGHRS, CDR2 YFSETQ. The CDR3 DNA is TGCGCCAGCAGCTTGGAGGGCGGATCTAGCACAGATACGCAGTATTTT. Its translation: CASSLEGGSSTDTQYF. The whole variable domain, filled in from reference TRBV5-1 and TRBJ2-3, reads KAGVTQTPRYLIKTRGQQVTLSCSPISGHRSVSWYQQTPGQGLQFLFEYFSETQRNKGNFPGRFSGRQFSNSRSEMNVSTLELGDSALYLCASSLEGGSSTDTQYFGPGTRLTVL.

As to this clonotype: A read error is possible here, since a much larger clone lies one base away. This sequence joins TRBV6-1 and TRBJ2-1, with D unresolved. Between the trimmed V and J ends, which lost 10 bases and 8 bases, there was a span of 24 bases. This CDR3 spans 15 amino acids. Germline assignment: CDR1 MNHNS and CDR2 SASEGT. The CDR3 here is CATRWMASFSYEQFF. CDR3 DNA: TGTGCCACGCGGTGGATGGCCTCTTTTTCGTATGAGCAGTTCTTC.

The V gene is TRBV12-3 or TRBV12-4, the J gene TRBJ2-1, with D possibly matching TRBD2 (6 bases). The CDR3 is 15 residues long. Trimming took 5 bases from V and 0 from J, leaving 11 bases between them. In nucleotides, the CDR3 is TGTGCCAGCAGTCGGGACTCCAGCTCCTACAATGAGCAGTTCTTC. It is translated as CASSRDSSSYNEQFF.

V and J are TRBV29-1 and TRBJ2-7; 8 bases align to TRBD2. Trimming at V came to 7 bases and at J to 3 bases, leaving 14 bases not matched to a gene. The germline CDR1 and CDR2 sequences are SQVTM and ANQGSEA. This CDR3 is 15 amino acids long. The CDR3 DNA reads as TGCAGCGCGAGAAAAGGGACTAGTTGCTTCTACGAGCAGTACTTC. Amino acids: CSARKGTSCFYEQYF.

By share, this clonotype counts as medium-sized (0.01 to 0.1%). J is TRBJ1-1 and V is TRBV6-1; D not resolved. CDR3 length: 13 amino acids. The ends were cut back, 4 bases at V and 1 base at J, with 7 bases in the middle. Germline V gene data show CDR1 as MNHNS and CDR2 as SASEGT. The CDR3 sequence is CASSAGWNTEAFF. CDR3 nucleotide sequence: TGTGCCAGCAGTGCCGGATGGAACACTGAAGCTTTCTTT.

By share of the sample, this clonotype is medium-sized. The chain recombines TRBV6-1 with TRBJ2-1; no clear D. The CDR3 is 15 residues long. V was clipped by 4 bases and J by 0 bases, with 10 bases between them. Germline V lookup: CDR1 MNHNS, CDR2 SASEGT. The CDR3 protein is CASSGDLSSYNEQFF. CDR3 nucleotide sequence: TGTGCCAGCAGTGGTGACTTGAGCTCCTACAATGAGCAGTTCTTC.

The chain carries TRBV7-2 and TRBJ2-1; a possible D gene is TRBD1 (5 bases). This CDR3 is built from 15 residues. With 5 bases removed from V and 7 bases from J, the gap between germline ends came to 18 bases. Germline CDR1 and CDR2: SGHTA and FQGNSA. The CDR3 coding sequence is TGTGCCAGCAGCCCCCACTGGGGCAACGTGAATGAGCAGTTCTTC. Amino acids: CASSPHWGNVNEQFF.

The V call is TRBV4-1, the J call TRBJ2-1, with D tentatively TRBD2 (6 bases). V was cut by 10 bases and J by 0 bases, with 13 bases left in between. The CDR3 loop spans 14 amino acids. CDR1 and CDR2 (germline): MGHRA, YSYEKL. This CDR3 reads CATAGTSSYNEQFF. In DNA, the CDR3 is TGCGCCACTGCCGGGACTTCCTCCTACAATGAGCAGTTCTTC.

The V and J genes are TRBV4-1 and TRBJ2-4; a possible D gene is TRBD2 (5 bases). The ends were cut back, 0 bases at V and 0 bases at J, with 12 bases in the middle. The CDR3 spans 17 residues. Germline CDR1 MGHRA, CDR2 YSYEKL. DNA for the CDR3: TGCGCCAGCAGCCAAGAAGTGGACTCACTAGCCAAAAACATTCAGTACTTC. Translation: CASSQEVDSLAKNIQYF.

The rearrangement uses TRBV3-1 and TRBJ2-1, with D possibly being TRBD1 or TRBD2 (6 bases each). The germline V gene has CDR1 LGHDT and CDR2 YNNKEL (reference sequence). The CDR3 sequence is 17 residues long. Trimming pared 1 base from V and 12 bases from J, leaving 25 bases between. The CDR3 loop reads CASSQGAYGSEGERQFF. The DNA of the CDR3 is TGTGCCAGCAGCCAAGGTGCTTACGGGAGTGAGGGGGAGCGGCAGTTCTTC.

The J gene is TRBJ2-3, the V gene TRBV6-8; D not resolved. The V end was cut by 5 bases, the J end by 3 bases, with 12 bases between. CDR3 length: 14 amino acids. Looked up from germline, CDR1 is MNHGY and CDR2 is SAAAGT. Written as DNA, the CDR3 is TGTGCCAGCAGTGGGGATACAGCGACAGATACGCAGTATTTT. It translates to CASSGDTATDTQYF.

The V and J genes are TRBV27 and TRBJ1-2; no clear D gene. The CDR3 loop spans 14 amino acids. The V gene's germline CDR1 is MNHEY and CDR2 SMNVEV (reference sequence). Trimming stripped 1 base from V and 3 bases from J, with 9 bases between. This chain's CDR3 is CASSLWGDDYGYTF. CDR3 DNA sequence: TGTGCCAGCAGTTTATGGGGTGACGACTATGGCTACACCTTC.